This T cell receptor beta chain emerged from a study of beta chain features in type 1 diabetes. Findings and limits, study-wide: Moderately but significantly shorter TCRB CDR3s were found in Type 1 diabetes patients in all four CD4+ subsets.

With regard to this clone: What it binds is unknown.

Sequenced material consisted of expressed TCRB transcripts (all of the isolated RNA was reverse transcribed). Repertoires were generated with immunoSEQ multiplex PCR, while TCRdb's copy carries only in-frame clones and drops some. The table has 150,000 to 200,000 clones, about 63% seen once; the top ten hold 0.08% to 0.095%. Each population that was sorted was more than 98% pure. The germline gives CDR1 MDHEN, CDR2 SYDVKM. Trimming stripped 5 bases from V and 6 bases from J, with 18 bases between. The CDR3 runs 15 residues. This TCR was sampled from a man aged 30-40 years with type 1 diabetes. Sequencing was done on a sample of naive CD4+ T cells from blood. The chain is built from TRBV28 and TRBJ2-3; TRBD2 is a possible D gene (6 bases). The CDR3 protein is CASSLPGLRRDTQYF. CDR3 DNA sequence: TGTGCCAGCAGTCTCCCGGGACTCAGGAGGGATACGCAGTATTTT.